This TCR beta chain was sequenced for a study of beta chain features in type 1 diabetes. On the study more broadly: Comparable age, gender and cell yields were observed in patients relative to healthy donors.

The authors reverse transcribed all of the isolated RNA, so sequencing captured expressed TCRB transcripts. Measured with immunoSEQ multiplex PCR; TCRdb has only the in-frame clones, and not every one. Here the sample spans hundreds of thousands of clones, around 12% being singletons. Sorted populations all exceeded 95% purity. Study findings and constraints: VDJ junctions sequenced from type 1 diabetes patients showed fewer insertions and more deletions. Possibly, sequencing cDNA over-represented cells that had high TCR expression levels.

With regard to this clone: Its antigen is not identified.

V was clipped by 2 bases and J by 3 bases, with 14 bases between them. The CDR3 consists of 15 residues. The germline gives CDR1 MNHEY, CDR2 SMNVEV (reference sequence). Sequenced: naive CD4+ T cells from blood. The TCR originated in a man aged 18 to 30 in good health. V and J are TRBV27 and TRBJ2-7, with D possibly TRBD2 on 5 matching bases. For the CDR3, the DNA is TGTGCCAGCAGTTTAACCCTAAGAGGGAGCTACGAGCAGTACTTC. The encoded protein is CASSLTLRGSYEQYF.